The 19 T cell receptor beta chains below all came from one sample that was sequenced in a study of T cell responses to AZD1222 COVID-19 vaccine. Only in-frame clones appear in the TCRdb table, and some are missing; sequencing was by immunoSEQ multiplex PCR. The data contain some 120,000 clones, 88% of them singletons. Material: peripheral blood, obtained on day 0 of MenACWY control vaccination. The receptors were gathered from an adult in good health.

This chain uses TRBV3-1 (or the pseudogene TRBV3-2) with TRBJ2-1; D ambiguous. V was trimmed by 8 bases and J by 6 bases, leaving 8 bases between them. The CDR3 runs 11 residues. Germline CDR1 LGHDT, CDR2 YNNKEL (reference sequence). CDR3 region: CASGIRNEQFF. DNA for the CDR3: TGTGCCAGCGGGATTCGCAATGAGCAGTTCTTC.

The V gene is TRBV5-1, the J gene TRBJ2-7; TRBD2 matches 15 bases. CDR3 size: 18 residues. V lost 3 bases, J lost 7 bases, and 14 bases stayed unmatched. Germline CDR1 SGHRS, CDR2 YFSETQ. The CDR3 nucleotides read TGCGCCAGCAGCTCCGGACTAGCGGGAGGGCCATTAGTGAAAGAGCAGTACTTC. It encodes CASSSGLAGGPLVKEQYF. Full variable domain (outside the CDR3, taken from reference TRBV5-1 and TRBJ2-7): KAGVTQTPRYLIKTRGQQVTLSCSPISGHRSVSWYQQTPGQGLQFLFEYFSETQRNKGNFPGRFSGRQFSNSRSEMNVSTLELGDSALYLCASSSGLAGGPLVKEQYFGPGTRLTVT.

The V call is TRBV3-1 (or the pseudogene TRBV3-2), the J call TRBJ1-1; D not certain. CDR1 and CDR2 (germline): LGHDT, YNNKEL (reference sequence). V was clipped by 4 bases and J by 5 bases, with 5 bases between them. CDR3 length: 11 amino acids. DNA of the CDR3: TGTGCCAGCAGCCCAACTACTGAAGCTTTCTTT. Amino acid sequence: CASSPTTEAFF.

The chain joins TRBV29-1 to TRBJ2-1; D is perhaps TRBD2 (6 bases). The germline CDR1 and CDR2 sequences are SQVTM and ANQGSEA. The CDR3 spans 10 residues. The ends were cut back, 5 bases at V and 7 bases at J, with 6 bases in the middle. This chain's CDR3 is CSVRGNEQFF. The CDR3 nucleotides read TGCAGCGTTCGGGGGAATGAGCAGTTCTTC.

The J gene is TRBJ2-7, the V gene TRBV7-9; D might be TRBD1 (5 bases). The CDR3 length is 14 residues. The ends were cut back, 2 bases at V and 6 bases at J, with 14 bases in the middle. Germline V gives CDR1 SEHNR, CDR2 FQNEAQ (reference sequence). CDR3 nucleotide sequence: TGTGCCAGCAGCTTATGGCCAGGGCTTGGCGAGCAGTACTTC. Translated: CASSLWPGLGEQYF.

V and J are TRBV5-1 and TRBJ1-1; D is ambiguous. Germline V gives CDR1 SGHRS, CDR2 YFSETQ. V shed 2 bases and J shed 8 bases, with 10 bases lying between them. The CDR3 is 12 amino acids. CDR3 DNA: TGCGCCAGCAGCTTCGGTCGGTCGGAAGCTTTCTTT. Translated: CASSFGRSEAFF.

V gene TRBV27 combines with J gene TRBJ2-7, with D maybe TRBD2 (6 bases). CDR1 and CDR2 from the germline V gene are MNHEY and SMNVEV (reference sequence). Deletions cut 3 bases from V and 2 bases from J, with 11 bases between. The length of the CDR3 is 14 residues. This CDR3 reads CASSFRGLTYEQYF. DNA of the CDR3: TGTGCCAGCAGTTTCCGGGGGTTAACCTACGAGCAGTACTTC.

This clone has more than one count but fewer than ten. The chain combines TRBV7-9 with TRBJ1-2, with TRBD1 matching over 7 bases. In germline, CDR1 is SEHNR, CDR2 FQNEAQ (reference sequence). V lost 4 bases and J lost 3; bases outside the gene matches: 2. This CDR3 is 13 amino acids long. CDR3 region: CASSSGQHYGYTF. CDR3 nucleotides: TGTGCCAGCAGCTCGGGACAGCACTATGGCTACACCTTC.

This CDR3 reads CASSSIAGVSTDTQYF. DNA of the CDR3: TGTGCCAGCAGCTCCATAGCGGGAGTAAGCACAGATACGCAGTATTTT. The chain couples TRBV7-3 to TRBJ2-3; TRBD2 aligns across 9 bases. V was clipped by 4 bases and J by 0 bases; unmatched bases: 5. The CDR3 totals 16 residues. The V gene's germline CDR1 is SGHTA and CDR2 FQGTGA.

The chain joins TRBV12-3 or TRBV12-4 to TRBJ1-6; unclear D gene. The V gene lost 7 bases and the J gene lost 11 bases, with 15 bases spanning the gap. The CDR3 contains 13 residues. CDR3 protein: CASTSNVWAPLHF. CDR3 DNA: TGTGCCAGCACCTCGAACGTCTGGGCACCCCTCCACTTT.

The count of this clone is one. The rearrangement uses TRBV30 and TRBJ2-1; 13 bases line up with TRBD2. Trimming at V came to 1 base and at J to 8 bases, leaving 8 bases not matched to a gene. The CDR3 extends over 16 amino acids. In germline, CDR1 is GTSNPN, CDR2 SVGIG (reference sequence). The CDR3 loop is CAWSGGLAGFSDEQFF. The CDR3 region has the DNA TGTGCCTGGAGTGGGGGACTAGCGGGATTTAGCGATGAGCAGTTCTTC.

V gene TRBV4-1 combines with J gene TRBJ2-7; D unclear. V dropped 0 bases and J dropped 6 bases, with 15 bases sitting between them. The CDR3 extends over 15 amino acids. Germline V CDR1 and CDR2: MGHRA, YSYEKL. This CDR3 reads CASSQDRVATGEQYF. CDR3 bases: TGCGCCAGCAGCCAAGATCGAGTCGCGACCGGCGAGCAGTACTTC.

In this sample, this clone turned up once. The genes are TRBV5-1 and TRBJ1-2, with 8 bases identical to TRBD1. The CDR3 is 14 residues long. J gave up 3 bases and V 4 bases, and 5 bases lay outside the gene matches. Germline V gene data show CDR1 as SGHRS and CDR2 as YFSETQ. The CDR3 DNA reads TGCGCCAGCAGCGACAGGGGAGGAGACTATGGCTACACCTTC. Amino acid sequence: CASSDRGGDYGYTF.

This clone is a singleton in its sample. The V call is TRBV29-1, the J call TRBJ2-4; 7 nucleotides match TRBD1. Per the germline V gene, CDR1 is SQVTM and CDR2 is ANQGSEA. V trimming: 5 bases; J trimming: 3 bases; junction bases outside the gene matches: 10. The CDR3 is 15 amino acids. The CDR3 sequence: CSVTPGRDSKNIQYF. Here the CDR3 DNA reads TGCAGCGTTACCCCCGGCCGGGACAGCAAAAACATTCAGTACTTC.

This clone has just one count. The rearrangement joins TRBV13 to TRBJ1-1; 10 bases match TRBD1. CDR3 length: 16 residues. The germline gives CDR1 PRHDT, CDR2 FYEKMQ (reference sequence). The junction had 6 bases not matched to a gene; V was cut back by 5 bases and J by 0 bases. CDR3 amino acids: CASSQRQGAVNTEAFF. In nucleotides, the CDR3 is TGTGCCAGCAGCCAACGACAGGGGGCCGTGAACACTGAAGCTTTCTTT.

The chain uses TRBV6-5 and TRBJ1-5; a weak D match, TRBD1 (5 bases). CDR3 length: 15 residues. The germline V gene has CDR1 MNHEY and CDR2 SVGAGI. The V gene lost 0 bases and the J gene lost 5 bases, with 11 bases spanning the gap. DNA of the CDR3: TGTGCCAGCAGTTACTCCCGAAGGGGCCATCAGCCCCAGCATTTT. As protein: CASSYSRRGHQPQHF.

CDR3 in amino acids: CASSLGDRRSYGYTF. Written as DNA, the CDR3 is TGCGCCAGCAGCTTGGGGGACAGGAGGAGCTATGGCTACACCTTC. V is TRBV5-1 and J is TRBJ1-2, with 8 bases aligning to TRBD1. The CDR3 covers 15 residues. CDR1 and CDR2 (germline): SGHRS, YFSETQ. The junction had 5 bases not matched to a gene; V was cut back by 0 bases and J by 4 bases.

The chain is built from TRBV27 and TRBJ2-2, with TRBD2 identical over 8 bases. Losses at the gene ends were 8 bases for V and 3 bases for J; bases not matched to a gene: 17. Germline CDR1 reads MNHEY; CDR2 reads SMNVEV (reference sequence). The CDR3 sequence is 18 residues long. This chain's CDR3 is CASDTNIRLAYYTGELFF. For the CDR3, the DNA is TGTGCCAGCGACACCAACATTAGACTAGCGTACTACACCGGGGAGCTGTTTTTT.

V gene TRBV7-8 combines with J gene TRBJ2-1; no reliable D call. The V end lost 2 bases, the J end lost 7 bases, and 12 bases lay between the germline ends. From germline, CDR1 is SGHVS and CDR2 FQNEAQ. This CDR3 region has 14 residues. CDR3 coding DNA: TGTGCCAGCAGCTTAACTACCGGAGCAAATGAGCAGTTCTTC. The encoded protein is CASSLTTGANEQFF.